This is a list of T cell receptor beta chains from one sample in a study of blood T cell repertoires in COVID-19. Method: immunoSEQ multiplex PCR; TCRdb's copy keeps in-frame clones and lacks some. The table has approximately 290,000 clones, 80% to 85% seen once. Sample: peripheral blood. These receptors came from a person aged 65 to 79 with COVID-19, enrolled during active disease. Both conserved end residues are part of each CDR3. The order of the fields is D gene, V gene, J gene, clone size, CDR3 DNA, CDR3 protein. D genes are given only for firm matches. The size of a clone is reported for some rows only, either as once, few or many, or as a class for expanded clones.

.	TRBV5-4	TRBJ2-3	.	TGTGCCAGCAGCGTAGCGGGCACAGATACGCAGTATTTT	CASSVAGTDTQYF
.	TRBV3-1/TRBV3-2	TRBJ2-7	.	TGTGCCAGCAGCCAAGATTACCAGCGTCATAACTACGAGCAGTACTTC	CASSQDYQRHNYEQYF
.	TRBV6-4	TRBJ1-5	once	TGTGCCAGCAGTGACTGTTATCGTAGCAATCAGCCCCAGCATTTT	CASSDCYRSNQPQHF
.	TRBV7-2	TRBJ1-4	.	TGTGCCAGCAGCGCTGCAGGTGCAACTAATGAAAAACTGTTTTTT	CASSAAGATNEKLFF
.	TRBV18	TRBJ1-1	few	TGTGCCAGCTCACCACCGGGGACAAAGAACACTGAAGCTTTCTTT	CASSPPGTKNTEAFF
TRBD1	TRBV2	TRBJ1-2	once	TGTGCCAGCAGGGTCCTACGGACAGGGAGGGTGGGCGGCTACACCTTC	CASRVLRTGRVGGYTF
TRBD1	TRBV15	TRBJ1-2	.	TGTGCCACCAGCAGGGGACAGGGAGGCTACACCTTC	CATSRGQGGYTF
TRBD1	TRBV5-4	TRBJ1-6	.	TGTGCCAGCAGCCGGGGGACAGGGACTAATTCACCCCTCCACTTT	CASSRGTGTNSPLHF
TRBD1	TRBV7-8	TRBJ2-1	.	TGTGCCAGCAGCCTCCGGGACAGGTACAATGAGCAGTTCTTC	CASSLRDRYNEQFF
.	TRBV5-4	TRBJ1-4	.	TGTGCCAGCAGTCCCGCCGGGGGGGCTGGTGAAAAACTGTTTTTT	CASSPAGGAGEKLFF